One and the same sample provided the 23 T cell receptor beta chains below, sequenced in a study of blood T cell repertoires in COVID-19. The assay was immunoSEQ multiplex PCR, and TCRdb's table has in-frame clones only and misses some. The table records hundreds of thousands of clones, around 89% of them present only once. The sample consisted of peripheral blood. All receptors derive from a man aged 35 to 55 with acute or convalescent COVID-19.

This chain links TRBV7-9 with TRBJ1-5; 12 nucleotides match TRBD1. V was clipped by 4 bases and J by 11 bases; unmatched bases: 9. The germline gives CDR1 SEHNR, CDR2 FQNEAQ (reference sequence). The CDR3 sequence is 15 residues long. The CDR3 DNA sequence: TGTGCCAGCAGCTCGGGACAGGGGGCTAGTAGTACCCAGCATTTT. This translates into CASSSGQGASSTQHF.

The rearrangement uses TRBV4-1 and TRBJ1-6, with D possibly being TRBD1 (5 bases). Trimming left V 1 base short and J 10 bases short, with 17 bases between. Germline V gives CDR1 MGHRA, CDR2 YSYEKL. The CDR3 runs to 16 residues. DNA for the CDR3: TGCGCCAGCAGCCAAGTTCGTCAGGGTTTTAGCTCACCCCTCCACTTT. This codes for CASSQVRQGFSSPLHF.

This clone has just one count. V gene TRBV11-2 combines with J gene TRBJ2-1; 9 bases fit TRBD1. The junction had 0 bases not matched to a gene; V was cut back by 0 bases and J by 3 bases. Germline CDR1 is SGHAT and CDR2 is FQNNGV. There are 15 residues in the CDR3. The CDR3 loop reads CASSLEGQGYNEQFF. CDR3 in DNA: TGTGCCAGCAGCTTAGAGGGACAGGGCTACAATGAGCAGTTCTTC.

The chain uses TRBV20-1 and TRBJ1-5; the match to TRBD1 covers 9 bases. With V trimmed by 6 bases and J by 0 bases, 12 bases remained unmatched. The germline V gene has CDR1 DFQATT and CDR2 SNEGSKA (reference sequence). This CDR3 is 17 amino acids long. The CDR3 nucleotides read TGCAGTGCCAGTCCGGGACAGGGTTCGTATAGCAATCAGCCCCAGCATTTT. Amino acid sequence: CSASPGQGSYSNQPQHF.

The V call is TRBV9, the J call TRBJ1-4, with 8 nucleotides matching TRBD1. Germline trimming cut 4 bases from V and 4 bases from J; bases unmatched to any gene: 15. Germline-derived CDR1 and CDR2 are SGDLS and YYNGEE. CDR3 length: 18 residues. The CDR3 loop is CASSPRPRDRTNNEKLFF. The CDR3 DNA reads TGTGCCAGCAGCCCGCGACCTAGGGACAGGACGAATAATGAAAAACTGTTTTTT.

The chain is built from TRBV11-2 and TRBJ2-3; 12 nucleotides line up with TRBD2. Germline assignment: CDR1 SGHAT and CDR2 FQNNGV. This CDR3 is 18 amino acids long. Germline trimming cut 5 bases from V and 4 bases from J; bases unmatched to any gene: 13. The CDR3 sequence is CASSLRRLAGGISDTQYF. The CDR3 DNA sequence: TGTGCCAGCAGCCTCAGACGTCTAGCGGGGGGGATATCAGATACGCAGTATTTT.

For the CDR3, the DNA is TGCAGCGCCTCAACCATGGGACAGTCAACCGGGGAGCTGTTTTTT. Its protein product is CSASTMGQSTGELFF. The chain uses TRBV29-1 and TRBJ2-2, with 7 bases fitting TRBD1. The CDR3 totals 15 residues. Germline V gives CDR1 SQVTM, CDR2 ANQGSEA. V gave up 7 bases and J gave up 5 bases; unmatched junction bases: 13.

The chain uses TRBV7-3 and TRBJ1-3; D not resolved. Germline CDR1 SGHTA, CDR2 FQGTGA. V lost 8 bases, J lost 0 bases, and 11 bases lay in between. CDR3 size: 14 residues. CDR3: CASLFTHSGNTIYF. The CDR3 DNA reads TGTGCCAGCCTATTTACGCACTCTGGAAACACCATATATTTT.

The CDR3 DNA reads TGTGCCACCAGCAGGGAGCGGGGGAGCTACAATGAGCAGTTCTTC. This codes for CATSRERGSYNEQFF. The V and J genes are TRBV15 and TRBJ2-1; 8 bases fit TRBD2. CDR1 is LNHNV, CDR2 YYDKDF, per germline (reference sequence). The CDR3 consists of 15 residues. The ends lost 3 bases at V and 3 bases at J; junction bases unmatched: 4.

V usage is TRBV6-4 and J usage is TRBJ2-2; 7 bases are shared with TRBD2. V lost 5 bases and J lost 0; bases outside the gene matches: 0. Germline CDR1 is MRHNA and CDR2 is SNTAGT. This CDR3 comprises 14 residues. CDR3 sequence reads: CASSSGTNTGELFF. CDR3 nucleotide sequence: TGTGCCAGCAGTAGCGGGACGAACACCGGGGAGCTGTTTTTT.

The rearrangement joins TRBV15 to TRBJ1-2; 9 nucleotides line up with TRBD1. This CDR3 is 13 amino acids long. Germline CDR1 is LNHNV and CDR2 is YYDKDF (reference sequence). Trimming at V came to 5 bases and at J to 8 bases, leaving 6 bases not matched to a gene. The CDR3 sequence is CATSPRDRVGYTF. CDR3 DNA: TGTGCCACCAGCCCACGGGACAGGGTCGGCTACACCTTC.

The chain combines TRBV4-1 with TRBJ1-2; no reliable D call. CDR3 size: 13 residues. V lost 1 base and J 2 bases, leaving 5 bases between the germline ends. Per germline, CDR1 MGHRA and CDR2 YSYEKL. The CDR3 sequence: CASSQARNYGYTF. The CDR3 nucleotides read TGCGCCAGCAGCCAAGCTAGAAACTATGGCTACACCTTC.

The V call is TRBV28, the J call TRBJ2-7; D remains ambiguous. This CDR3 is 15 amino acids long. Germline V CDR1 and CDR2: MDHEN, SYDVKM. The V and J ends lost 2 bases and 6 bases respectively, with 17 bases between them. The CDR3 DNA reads TGTGCCAGCAGTTTACCTCGGTTACTCCTGGTCGAGCAGTACTTC. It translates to CASSLPRLLLVEQYF.

The CDR3 protein is CASSWARVFDEQYF. The CDR3 region has the DNA TGTGCCAGCAGTTGGGCCAGGGTTTTCGACGAGCAGTACTTC. The V and J genes are TRBV28 and TRBJ2-7; D possibly corresponds to TRBD1 (5 bases). The germline V gene has CDR1 MDHEN and CDR2 SYDVKM. The ends were cut back, 4 bases at V and 5 bases at J, with 15 bases in the middle. This CDR3 spans 14 amino acids.

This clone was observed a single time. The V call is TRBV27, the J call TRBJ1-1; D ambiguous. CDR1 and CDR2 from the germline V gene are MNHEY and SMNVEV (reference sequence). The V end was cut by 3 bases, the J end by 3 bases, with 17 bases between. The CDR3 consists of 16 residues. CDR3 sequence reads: CASSFSEGPEDTEAFF. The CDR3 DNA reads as TGTGCCAGCAGTTTCTCGGAGGGCCCAGAGGACACTGAAGCTTTCTTT.

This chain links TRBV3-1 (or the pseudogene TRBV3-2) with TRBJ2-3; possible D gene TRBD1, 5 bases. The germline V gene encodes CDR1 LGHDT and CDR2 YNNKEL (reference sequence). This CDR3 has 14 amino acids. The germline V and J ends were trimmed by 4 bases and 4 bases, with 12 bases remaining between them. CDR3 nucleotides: TGTGCCAGCAGCCCTCGGATGGGGCCAGATACGCAGTATTTT. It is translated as CASSPRMGPDTQYF.

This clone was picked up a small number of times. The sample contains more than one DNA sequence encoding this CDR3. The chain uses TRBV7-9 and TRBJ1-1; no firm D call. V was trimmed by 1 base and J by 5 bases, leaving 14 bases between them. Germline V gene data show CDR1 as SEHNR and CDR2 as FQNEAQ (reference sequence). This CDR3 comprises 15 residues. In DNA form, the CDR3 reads TGTGCCAGCAGCTTAGTCGGAGGTAGCGGAACTGAAGCTTTCTTT. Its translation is CASSLVGGSGTEAFF.

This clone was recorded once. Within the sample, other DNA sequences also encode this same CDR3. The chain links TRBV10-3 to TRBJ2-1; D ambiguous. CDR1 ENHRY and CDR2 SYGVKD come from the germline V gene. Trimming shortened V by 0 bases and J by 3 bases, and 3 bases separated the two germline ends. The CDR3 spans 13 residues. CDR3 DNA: TGTGCCATCAGTGAGTCGAGCTACAATGAGCAGTTCTTC. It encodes CAISESSYNEQFF.

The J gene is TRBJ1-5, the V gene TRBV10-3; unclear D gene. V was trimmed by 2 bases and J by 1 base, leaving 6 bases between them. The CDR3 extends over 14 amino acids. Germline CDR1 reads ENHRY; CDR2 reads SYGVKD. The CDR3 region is CAISEGRSNQPQHF. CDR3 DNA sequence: TGTGCCATCAGTGAGGGCAGGAGCAATCAGCCCCAGCATTTT.

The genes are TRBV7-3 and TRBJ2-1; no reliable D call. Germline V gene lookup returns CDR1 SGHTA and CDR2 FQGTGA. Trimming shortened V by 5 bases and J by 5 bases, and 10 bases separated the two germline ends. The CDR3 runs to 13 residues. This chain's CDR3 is CASSPTANNEQFF. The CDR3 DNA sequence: TGTGCCAGCAGCCCAACAGCTAACAATGAGCAGTTCTTC.

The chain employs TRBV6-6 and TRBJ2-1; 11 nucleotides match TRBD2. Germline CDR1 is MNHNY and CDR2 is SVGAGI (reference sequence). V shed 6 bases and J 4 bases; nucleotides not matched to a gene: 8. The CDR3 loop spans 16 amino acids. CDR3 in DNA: TGTGCCAGCAGCTCCTTAGCGGGAGGGCCTTACAATGAGCAGTTCTTC. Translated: CASSSLAGGPYNEQFF.

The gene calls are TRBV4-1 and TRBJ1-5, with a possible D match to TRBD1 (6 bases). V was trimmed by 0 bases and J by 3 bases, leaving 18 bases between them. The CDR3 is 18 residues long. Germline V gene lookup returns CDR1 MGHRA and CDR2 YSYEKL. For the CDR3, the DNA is TGCGCCAGCAGCCAAGATGGCGGGAGCAGGGGATCCAATCAGCCCCAGCATTTT. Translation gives CASSQDGGSRGSNQPQHF.

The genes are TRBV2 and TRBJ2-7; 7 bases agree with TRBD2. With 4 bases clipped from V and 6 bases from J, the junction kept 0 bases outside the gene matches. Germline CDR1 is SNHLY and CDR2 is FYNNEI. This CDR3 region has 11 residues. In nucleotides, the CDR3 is TGTGCCAGCAGTGGGGAGGGCGAGCAGTACTTC. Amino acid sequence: CASSGEGEQYF.